This T cell receptor (beta chain) derives from a study of PD-1 blockade in classical Hodgkin lymphoma. Sequenced by immunoSEQ multiplex PCR; TCRdb stores in-frame clones only, minus some. The data contain 84,000 or so clones, 80% to 95% of them singletons. Every patient was affected by relapse after autologous stem cell transplantation, while exposure to brentuximab vedotin was not uniform. In germline, CDR1 is KGHSH, CDR2 LQKENI. The CDR3 is made up of 16 amino acids. V lost 3 bases to trimming and J lost 7 bases; unmatched junction nucleotides: 10. This sequence joins TRBV18 and TRBJ2-1; 9 nucleotides line up with TRBD1. This clonotype was sampled from a human donor with classical Hodgkin lymphoma. Specimen: peripheral blood mononuclear cells (PBMCs), collected before the second cycle of nivolumab. The CDR3 is CASSPPGQGRLNEQFF. The CDR3 DNA reads as TGTGCCAGCTCACCGCCGGGACAGGGTCGTTTGAATGAGCAGTTCTTC.